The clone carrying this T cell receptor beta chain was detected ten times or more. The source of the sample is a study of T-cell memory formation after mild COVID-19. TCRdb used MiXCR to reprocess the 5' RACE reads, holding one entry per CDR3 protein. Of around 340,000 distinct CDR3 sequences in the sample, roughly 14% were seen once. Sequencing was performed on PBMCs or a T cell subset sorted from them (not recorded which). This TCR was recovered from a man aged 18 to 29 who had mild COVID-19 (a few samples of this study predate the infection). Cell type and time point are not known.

CDR3 bases: TGTGCCATCAGACTCGGGGGGCGGTCTGGAAACACCATATATTTT. Its protein product is CAIRLGGRSGNTIYF. The chain uses TRBV10-3 and TRBJ1-3; maybe TRBD1 (6 bases). This CDR3 has 15 residues. Per germline, CDR1 ENHRY and CDR2 SYGVKD. V was trimmed by 6 bases and J by 1 base, leaving 13 bases between them.